The clone carrying this T cell receptor beta chain appeared once. V lost 5 bases and J lost 5; bases outside the gene matches: 9. CDR1 is MDHEN and CDR2 is SYDVKM in the germline V gene. The CDR3 contains 15 residues. How the authors handled the data: Amplification of reference gene primers provided the estimated nucleated cell counts. Here immunoSEQ multiplex PCR was the method, and the copy in TCRdb shows in-frame clones only, minus some. V and J calls and clone size are as listed in that table; D and trimming were resolved from the DNA. The sample has about 140,000 clones, roughly 80% seen once. The data originate from a study of blood T cell repertoires in COVID-19. As for the study in general: There were acute and convalescent COVID-19 samples, and they came from the United States, Italy and Spain.

Sequencing was carried out using peripheral blood. This rearrangement joins TRBV28 to TRBJ2-1; 7 positions agree with TRBD1. The source is a man aged 55 to 69 who had recovered from COVID-19. This CDR3 is CASSPTGTANNEQFF. In DNA, the CDR3 is TGTGCCAGCAGTCCTACCGGGACAGCTAACAATGAGCAGTTCTTC.